These 13 T cell receptor beta chains were all obtained from the same sample, sequenced in a study of shared clonotypes between healthy human individuals. Naive CD8 cells, CD45RO-negative and positively selected for CCR7, excluded terminally differentiated effector memory CD45RA+ cells. Sequenced by immunoSEQ multiplex PCR; TCRdb stores in-frame clones only, minus some. Counted here are approximately 590,000 clones, around 95% occurring once; the ten biggest clones make up 0.1% to 0.11%. Sequenced input: naive CD8+ T cells sorted from blood. These receptor sequences come from a woman in her thirties in good health.

This chain links TRBV5-1 with TRBJ2-7; D is unclear. V was trimmed by 4 bases and J by 3 bases, leaving 11 bases between them. The V gene's germline CDR1 is SGHRS and CDR2 YFSETQ. This CDR3 is 13 amino acids long. The CDR3 nucleotides are TGCGCCAGCAGCGCCAGCTGGAGCTACGAGCAGTACTTC. It yields the protein CASSASWSYEQYF.

The CDR3 DNA reads as TGCGCCAGCAGCTTAAACCGGGACGGCTCCTACGAGCAGTACTTC. As protein: CASSLNRDGSYEQYF. V and J are TRBV4-1 and TRBJ2-7; either TRBD1 or TRBD2 may supply D (5 bases each). Deletions cut 5 bases from V and 0 bases from J, with 14 bases between. CDR3 length: 15 residues. Germline CDR1 is MGHRA and CDR2 is YSYEKL.

J is TRBJ2-7 and V is TRBV5-4, with 11 nucleotides matching TRBD2. Germline lookup yields CDR1 SGHNT and CDR2 YYREEE (reference sequence). The CDR3 consists of 15 residues. Losses at the gene ends were 4 bases for V and 4 bases for J; bases not matched to a gene: 7. CDR3 sequence (DNA): TGTGCCAGCAGCCCAGGACTAGCGGGCCAATACGAGCAGTACTTC. This translates into CASSPGLAGQYEQYF. The full variable domain, with the rest looked up from reference TRBV5-4 and TRBJ2-7, is ETGVTQSPTHLIKTRGQQVTLRCSSQSGHNTVSWYQQALGQGPQFIFQYYREEENGRGNFPPRFSGLQFPNYSSELNVNALELDDSALYLCASSPGLAGQYEQYFGPGTRLTVT.

This chain uses TRBV10-3 with TRBJ2-1, with TRBD2 matching over 8 bases. Trimming took 2 bases from V and 8 from J; bases not matched to a gene: 5. The CDR3 has 14 residues. Looked up from germline, CDR1 is ENHRY and CDR2 is SYGVKD. As DNA, the CDR3 is TGTGCCATCAGTGAGCGGGAGGGCTTAGATGAGCAGTTCTTC. It translates to CAISEREGLDEQFF.

The rearrangement joins TRBV7-9 to TRBJ1-1, with TRBD1 matching 7 bases. Per the germline V gene, CDR1 is SEHNR and CDR2 is FQNEAQ (reference sequence). The CDR3 covers 19 residues. J was trimmed by 1 base and V by 1 base; bases with no gene match: 15. The CDR3 coding sequence is TGTGCCAGCAGCTTAGGGGTCGTGGCAGGGGGTATCCCGAACACTGAAGCTTTCTTT. This encodes CASSLGVVAGGIPNTEAFF.

This clone was detected only once. V usage is TRBV28 and J usage is TRBJ1-2; 9 bases fit TRBD1. Trimming cost V 5 bases and J 4 bases; bases outside gene matches: 11. From germline, CDR1 is MDHEN and CDR2 SYDVKM. This CDR3 spans 16 amino acids. The CDR3 nucleotides are TGTGCCAGCAGTGGGACAGGGAAGAATTCGGTCTATGGCTACACCTTC. Translating gives CASSGTGKNSVYGYTF.

The chain employs TRBV5-4 and TRBJ2-1; D gene unclear. Between the trimmed V and J ends, which lost 4 bases and 10 bases, there was a span of 12 bases. Germline V gene lookup returns CDR1 SGHNT and CDR2 YYREEE (reference sequence). This CDR3 comprises 12 residues. This CDR3 is CASSPARGEQFF. For the CDR3, the DNA is TGTGCCAGCAGCCCAGCTAGAGGCGAGCAGTTCTTC.

The V and J genes are TRBV10-2 and TRBJ1-1; D uncertain. The CDR3 is 11 amino acids. The ends were cut back, 6 bases at V and 5 bases at J, with 7 bases in the middle. Germline lookup yields CDR1 WSHSY and CDR2 SAAADI. The CDR3: CASRLGTEAFF. In nucleotides, the CDR3 is TGCGCCAGCAGGTTGGGAACTGAAGCTTTCTTT.

The chain recombines TRBV4-1 with TRBJ2-5; TRBD2 aligns across 7 bases. Judging by the DNA end, TRBJ2-7 fits better; the J call may be wrong. The CDR3 is 16 amino acids. Germline loops: CDR1 MGHRA, CDR2 YSYEKL. The CDR3 region has the DNA TGCGCCAGCAGCCAAGCCGACCTTGGGGGGGTCTACGAGCAGTACTTC. Its translation is CASSQADLGGVYEQYF.

Here the CDR3 reads CASSQGLLRSGELFF. The CDR3 nucleotides read TGTGCCAGCAGCCAAGGACTGTTACGGTCCGGGGAGCTGTTTTTT. The chain has TRBV6-5 and TRBJ2-2; possibly TRBD2 for D (5 bases). The germline gives CDR1 MNHEY, CDR2 SVGAGI. With 6 bases removed from V and 6 bases from J, the gap between germline ends came to 17 bases. The CDR3 sequence is 15 residues long.

The rearrangement joins TRBV6-5 to TRBJ2-2, with D maybe TRBD1 (5 bases). CDR1 is MNHEY, CDR2 SVGAGI, per germline. The CDR3 runs 13 residues. The V end was cut by 5 bases, the J end by 5 bases, with 9 bases between. The CDR3 bases are TGTGCCAGCAGTAATCGACAGACCGGGGAGCTGTTTTTT. This codes for CASSNRQTGELFF.

CDR3 protein: CASSHGGATNEKLFF. DNA of the CDR3: TGTGCCAGCTCACATGGGGGAGCAACTAATGAAAAACTGTTTTTT. The chain employs TRBV27 and TRBJ1-4, with D maybe TRBD1 (5 bases). Germline CDR1 and CDR2: MNHEY and SMNVEV (reference sequence). The CDR3 runs to 15 residues. With 8 bases removed from V and 0 bases from J, the gap between germline ends came to 13 bases.

The V call is TRBV4-1, the J call TRBJ2-7; TRBD1 might be the D (5 bases). V gave up 3 bases and J gave up 3 bases, with 12 bases separating them. This CDR3 is 14 amino acids long. In germline, CDR1 is MGHRA, CDR2 YSYEKL. CDR3 region: CASSQGDSHYEQYF. The CDR3 DNA reads as TGCGCCAGCAGCCAGGGTGACAGCCACTACGAGCAGTACTTC.